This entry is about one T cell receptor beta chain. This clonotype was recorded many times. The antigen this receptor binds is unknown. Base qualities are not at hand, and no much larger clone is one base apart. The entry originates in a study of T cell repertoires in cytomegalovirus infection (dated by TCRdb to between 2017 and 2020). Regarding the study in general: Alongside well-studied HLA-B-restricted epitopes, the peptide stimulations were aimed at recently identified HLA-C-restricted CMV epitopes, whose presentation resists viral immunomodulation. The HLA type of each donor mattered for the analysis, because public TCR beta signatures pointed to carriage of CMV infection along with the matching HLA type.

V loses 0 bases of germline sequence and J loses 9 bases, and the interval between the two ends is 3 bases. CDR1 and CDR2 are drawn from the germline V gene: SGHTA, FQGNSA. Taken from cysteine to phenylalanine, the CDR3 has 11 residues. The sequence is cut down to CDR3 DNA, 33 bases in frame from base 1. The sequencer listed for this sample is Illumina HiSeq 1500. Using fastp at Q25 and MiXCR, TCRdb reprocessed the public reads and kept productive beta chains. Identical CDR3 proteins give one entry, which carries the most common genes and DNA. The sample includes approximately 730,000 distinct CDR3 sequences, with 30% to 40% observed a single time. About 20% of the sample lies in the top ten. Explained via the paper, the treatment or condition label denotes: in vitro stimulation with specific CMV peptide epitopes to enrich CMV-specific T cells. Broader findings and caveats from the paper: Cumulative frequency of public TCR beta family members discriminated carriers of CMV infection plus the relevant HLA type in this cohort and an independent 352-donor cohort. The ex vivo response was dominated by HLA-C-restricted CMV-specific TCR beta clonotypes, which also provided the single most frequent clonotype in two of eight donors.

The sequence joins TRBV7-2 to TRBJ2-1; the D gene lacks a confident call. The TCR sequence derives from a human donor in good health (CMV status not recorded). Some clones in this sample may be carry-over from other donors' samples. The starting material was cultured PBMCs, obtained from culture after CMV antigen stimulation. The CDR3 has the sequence CASSLAIEQFF. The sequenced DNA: TGTGCCAGCAGCTTAGCTATTGAGCAGTTCTTC.